This T cell receptor beta chain was captured in a study of metastatic and nonmetastatic thyroid tumors. Turning to the study itself: Malignant thyroid and benign thyroid patients provided blood and tumor or nodule tissue whose repertoires were compared.

This clone was found once. The antigen remains unidentified. General study findings and limits: Significantly greater TCR beta diversity was reportedly found in malignant thyroid tumors than in benign nodules (in blood and tumor).

This CDR3 comprises 16 residues. From germline, CDR1 is LGHNA and CDR2 YSLEER. The V gene lost 0 bases and the J gene lost 5 bases, with 14 bases spanning the gap. Per the original methods: Using the CDR3 differences seen across clinicopathological groups, the authors built a distant-metastasis classifier for papillary thyroid cancer, which was meant to discriminate distant-metastatic patients. TCRdb reanalyzed the PCR reads with MiXCR. TCRdb's processing, not the study's, gives the V and J calls here. The profile shows around 19,000 clones, 30% to 40% of them singletons. None of the patients had undergone any treatment ahead of thyroid surgery.

The rearrangement uses TRBV4-3 and TRBJ1-5; a weak D match, TRBD1 (6 bases). The material sequenced was tumor tissue. This receptor was obtained from a male donor with papillary thyroid cancer or a benign thyroid nodule (not recorded which). Some clones in this sample may be carry-over from other donors' samples. The CDR3 DNA reads as TGCGCCAGCAGCCAAGATGTGCAGGGGCCGCATCAGCCCCAGCATTTT. Residues: CASSQDVQGPHQPQHF.